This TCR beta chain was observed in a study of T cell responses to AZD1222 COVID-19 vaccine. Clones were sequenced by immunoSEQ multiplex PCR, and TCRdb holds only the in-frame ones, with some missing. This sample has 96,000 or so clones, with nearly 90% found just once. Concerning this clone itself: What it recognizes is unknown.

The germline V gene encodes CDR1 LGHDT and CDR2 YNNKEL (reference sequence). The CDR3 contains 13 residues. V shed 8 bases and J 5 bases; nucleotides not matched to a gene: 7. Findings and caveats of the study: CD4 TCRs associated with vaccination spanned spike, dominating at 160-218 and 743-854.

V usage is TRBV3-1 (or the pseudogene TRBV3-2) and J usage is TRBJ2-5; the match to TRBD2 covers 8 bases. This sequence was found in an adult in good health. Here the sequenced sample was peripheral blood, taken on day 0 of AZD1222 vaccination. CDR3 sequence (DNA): TGTGCCAGCGAGCGGGGGCTGGGGGAGACCCAGTACTTC. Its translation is CASERGLGETQYF.